The sequence of this T cell receptor beta chain was determined in a study of response to subunit inactivated influenza vaccine. Each CDR3 protein gets one entry after TCRdb re-called the RT-PCR reads with MiXCR. The data show 650,000 to 800,000 distinct CDR3 sequences, around 13% seen once. Trimming left V 5 bases short and J 9 bases short, with 25 bases between. The CDR3 extends over 16 amino acids. This clonotype was observed a few times. The J gene is TRBJ1-2, the V gene TRBV12-3 or TRBV12-4; TRBD1 might be the D (5 bases). The TCR comes from a man aged 50-59 years who received an inactivated influenza vaccine. This specimen consisted of PBMCs from blood, obtained 14 days before vaccination. DNA of the CDR3: TGTGCCAGCAGTCCACCGTCAGGGAGCCTTAACTTCAGCTACACCTTC. This sequence encodes CASSPPSGSLNFSYTF.